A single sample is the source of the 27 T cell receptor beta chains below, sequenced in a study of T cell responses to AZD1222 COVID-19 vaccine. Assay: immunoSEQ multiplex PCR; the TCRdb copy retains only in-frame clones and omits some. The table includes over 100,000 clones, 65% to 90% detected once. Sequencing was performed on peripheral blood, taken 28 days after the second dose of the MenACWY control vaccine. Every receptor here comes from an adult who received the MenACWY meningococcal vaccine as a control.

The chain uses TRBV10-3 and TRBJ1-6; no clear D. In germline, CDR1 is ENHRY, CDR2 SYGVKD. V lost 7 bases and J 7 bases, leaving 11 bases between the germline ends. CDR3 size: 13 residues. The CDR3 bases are TGTGCCATCACCGCACTACTGAATTCACCCCTCCACTTT. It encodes CAITALLNSPLHF.

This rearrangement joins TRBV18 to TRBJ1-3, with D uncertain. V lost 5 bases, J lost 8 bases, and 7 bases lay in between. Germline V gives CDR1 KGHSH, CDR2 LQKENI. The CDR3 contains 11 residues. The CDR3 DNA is TGTGCCAGCTCATTTTTGGACACCATATATTTT. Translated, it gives CASSFLDTIYF.

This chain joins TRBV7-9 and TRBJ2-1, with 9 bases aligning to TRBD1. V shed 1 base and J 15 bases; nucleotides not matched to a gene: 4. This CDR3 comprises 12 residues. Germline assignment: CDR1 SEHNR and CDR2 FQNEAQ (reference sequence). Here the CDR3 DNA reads TGTGCCAGCAGCTTAGTTCAGGGACAGGGGTTCTTC. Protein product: CASSLVQGQGFF.

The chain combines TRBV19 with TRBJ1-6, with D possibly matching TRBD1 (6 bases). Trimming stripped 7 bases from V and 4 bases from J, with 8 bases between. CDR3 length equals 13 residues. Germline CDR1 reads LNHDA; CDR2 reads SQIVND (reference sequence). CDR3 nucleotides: TGTGCCAGTAAGAGGGGGTATAATTCACCCCTCCACTTT. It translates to CASKRGYNSPLHF.

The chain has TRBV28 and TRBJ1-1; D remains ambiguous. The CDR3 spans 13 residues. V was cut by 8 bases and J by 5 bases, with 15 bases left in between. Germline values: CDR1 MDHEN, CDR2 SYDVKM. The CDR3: CASGKDGRTEAFF. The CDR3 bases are TGTGCCAGCGGAAAGGACGGGAGGACTGAAGCTTTCTTT.

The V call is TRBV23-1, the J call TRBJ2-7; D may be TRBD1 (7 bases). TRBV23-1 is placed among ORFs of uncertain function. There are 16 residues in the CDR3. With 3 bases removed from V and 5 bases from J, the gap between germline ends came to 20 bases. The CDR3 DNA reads TGCGCCAGCAGTCATCCGCGGGACAGCCGACGGGACGAGCAGTACTTC. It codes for CASSHPRDSRRDEQYF.

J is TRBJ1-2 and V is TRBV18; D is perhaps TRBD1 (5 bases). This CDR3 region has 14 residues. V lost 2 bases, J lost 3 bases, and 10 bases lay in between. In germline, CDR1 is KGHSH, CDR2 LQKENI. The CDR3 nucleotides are TGTGCCAGCTCACCAAGGGGTGACGACTATGGCTACACCTTC. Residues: CASSPRGDDYGYTF.

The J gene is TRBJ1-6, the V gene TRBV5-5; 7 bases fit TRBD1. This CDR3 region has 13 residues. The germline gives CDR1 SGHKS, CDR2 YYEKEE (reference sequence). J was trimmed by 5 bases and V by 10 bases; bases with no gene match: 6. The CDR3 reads CAGRDSDNSPLHF. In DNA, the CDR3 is TGTGCCGGGAGGGACAGTGATAATTCACCCCTCCACTTT.

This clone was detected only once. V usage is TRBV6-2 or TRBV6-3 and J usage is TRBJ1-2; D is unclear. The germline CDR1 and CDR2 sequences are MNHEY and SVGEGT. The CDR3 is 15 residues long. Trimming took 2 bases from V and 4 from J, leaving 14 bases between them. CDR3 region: CASSYGGSLTYGYTF. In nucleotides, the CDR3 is TGTGCCAGCAGTTACGGAGGGAGTCTTACCTATGGCTACACCTTC.

This chain's CDR3 is CASSLTGKGNTIYF. CDR3 bases: TGCGCCAGCAGCCTAACAGGGAAAGGAAACACCATATATTTT. This chain joins TRBV5-1 and TRBJ1-3, with D maybe TRBD1 (6 bases). The CDR3 spans 14 residues. Trimming removed 4 bases from V and 4 bases from J, with 12 bases in between. Germline V gene sequence: CDR1 SGHRS, CDR2 YFSETQ.

CDR3 protein: CASSHSSSTDTQYF. CDR3 bases: TGTGCCAGCAGCCATTCTAGTTCCACAGATACGCAGTATTTT. This sequence joins TRBV3-1 (or the pseudogene TRBV3-2) and TRBJ2-3; D is uncertain. This CDR3 has 14 residues. Trimming stripped 3 bases from V and 2 bases from J, with 9 bases between. Germline-derived CDR1 and CDR2 are LGHDT and YNNKEL (reference sequence).

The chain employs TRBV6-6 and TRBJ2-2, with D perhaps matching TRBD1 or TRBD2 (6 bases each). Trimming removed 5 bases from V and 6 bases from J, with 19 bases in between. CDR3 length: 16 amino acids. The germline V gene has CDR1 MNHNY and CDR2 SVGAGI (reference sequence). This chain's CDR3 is CASSTLMGGEAGELFF. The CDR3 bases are TGTGCCAGCAGTACACTCATGGGGGGCGAGGCCGGGGAGCTGTTTTTT.

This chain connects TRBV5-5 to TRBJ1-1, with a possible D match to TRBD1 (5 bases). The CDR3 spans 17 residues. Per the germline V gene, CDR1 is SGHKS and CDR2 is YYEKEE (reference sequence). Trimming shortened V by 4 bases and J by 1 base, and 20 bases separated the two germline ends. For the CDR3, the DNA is TGTGCCAGCAGCCCGGTACTGTCGGCCAGGGAGAACACTGAAGCTTTCTTT. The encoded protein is CASSPVLSARENTEAFF. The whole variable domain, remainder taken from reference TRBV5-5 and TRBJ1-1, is DAGVTQSPTHLIKTRGQQVTLRCSPISGHKSVSWYQQVLGQGPQFIFQYYEKEERGRGNFPDRFSARQFPNYSSELNVNALLLGDSALYLCASSPVLSARENTEAFFGQGTRLTVV.

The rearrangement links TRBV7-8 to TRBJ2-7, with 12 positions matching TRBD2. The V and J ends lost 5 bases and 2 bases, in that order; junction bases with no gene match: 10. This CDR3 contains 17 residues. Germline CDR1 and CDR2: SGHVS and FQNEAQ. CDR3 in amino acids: CASSRDLRLAGAYEQYF. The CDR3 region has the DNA TGTGCCAGCAGCCGAGACCTTAGACTAGCGGGAGCCTACGAGCAGTACTTC.

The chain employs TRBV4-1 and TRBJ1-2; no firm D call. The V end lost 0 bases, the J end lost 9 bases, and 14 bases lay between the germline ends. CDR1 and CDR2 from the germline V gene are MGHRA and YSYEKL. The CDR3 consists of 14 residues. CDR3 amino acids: CASSQDPGIRSYTF. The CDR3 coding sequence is TGCGCCAGCAGCCAAGATCCGGGAATTCGGAGCTACACCTTC.

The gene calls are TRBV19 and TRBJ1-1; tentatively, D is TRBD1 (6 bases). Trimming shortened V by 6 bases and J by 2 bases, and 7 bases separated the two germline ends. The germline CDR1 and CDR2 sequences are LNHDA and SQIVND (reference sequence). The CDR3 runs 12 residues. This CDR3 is CASRTGNTEAFF. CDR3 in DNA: TGTGCCAGTAGGACAGGTAACACTGAAGCTTTCTTT.

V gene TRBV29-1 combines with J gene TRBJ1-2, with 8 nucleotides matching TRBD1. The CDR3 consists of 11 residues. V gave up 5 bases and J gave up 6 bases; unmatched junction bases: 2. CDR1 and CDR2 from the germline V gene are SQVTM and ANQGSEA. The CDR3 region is CSVRQGNGYTF. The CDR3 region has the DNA TGCAGCGTTAGACAGGGGAATGGCTACACCTTC. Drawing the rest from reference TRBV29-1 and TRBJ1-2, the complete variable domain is SAVISQKPSRDICQRGTSLTIQCQVDSQVTMMFWYRQQPGQSLTLIATANQGSEATYESGFVIDKFPISRPNLTFSTLTVSNMSPEDSSIYLCSVRQGNGYTFGSGTRLTVV.

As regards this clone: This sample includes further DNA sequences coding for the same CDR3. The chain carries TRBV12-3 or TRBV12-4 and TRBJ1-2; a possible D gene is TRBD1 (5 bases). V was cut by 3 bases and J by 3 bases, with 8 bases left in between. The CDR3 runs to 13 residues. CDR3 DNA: TGTGCCAGCAGTTTTGGGGGTGACTATGGCTACACCTTC. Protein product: CASSFGGDYGYTF.

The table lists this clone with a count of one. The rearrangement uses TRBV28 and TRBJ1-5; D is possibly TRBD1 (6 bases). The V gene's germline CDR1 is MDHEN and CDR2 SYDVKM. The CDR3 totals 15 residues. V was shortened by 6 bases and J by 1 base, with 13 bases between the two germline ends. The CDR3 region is CASRTVQGSNQPQHF. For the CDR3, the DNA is TGTGCCAGCAGGACCGTACAGGGAAGCAATCAGCCCCAGCATTTT.

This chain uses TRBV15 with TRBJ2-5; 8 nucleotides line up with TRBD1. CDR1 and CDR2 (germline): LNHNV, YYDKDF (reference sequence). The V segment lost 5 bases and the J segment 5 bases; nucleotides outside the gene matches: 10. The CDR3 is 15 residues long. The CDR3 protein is CATSVSRGRTETQYF. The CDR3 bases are TGTGCCACCAGCGTATCCAGGGGGCGGACTGAGACCCAGTACTTC.

CDR3 region: CASSQGNQGTSGYTF. The DNA of the CDR3 is TGCGCCAGCAGCCAAGGGAACCAGGGGACCAGCGGCTACACCTTC. The V call is TRBV4-3, the J call TRBJ1-2; D may be TRBD1 (6 bases). The CDR3 sequence is 15 residues long. V was trimmed by 1 base and J by 8 bases, leaving 17 bases between them. CDR1 LGHNA and CDR2 YSLEER come from the germline V gene.

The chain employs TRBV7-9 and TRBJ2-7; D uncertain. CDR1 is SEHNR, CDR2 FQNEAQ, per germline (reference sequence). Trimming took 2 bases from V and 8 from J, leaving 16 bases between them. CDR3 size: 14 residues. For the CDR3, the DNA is TGTGCCAGCAGCTTACTGACTCCCCAAGAGCAGCAGTACTTC. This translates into CASSLLTPQEQQYF.

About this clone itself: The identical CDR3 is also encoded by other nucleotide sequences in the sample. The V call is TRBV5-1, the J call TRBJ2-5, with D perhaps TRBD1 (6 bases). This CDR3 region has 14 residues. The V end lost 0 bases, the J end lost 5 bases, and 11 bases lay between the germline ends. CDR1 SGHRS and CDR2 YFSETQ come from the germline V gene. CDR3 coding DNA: TGCGCCAGCAGCTTGGATACAGGGTGGGAGACCCAGTACTTC. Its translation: CASSLDTGWETQYF.

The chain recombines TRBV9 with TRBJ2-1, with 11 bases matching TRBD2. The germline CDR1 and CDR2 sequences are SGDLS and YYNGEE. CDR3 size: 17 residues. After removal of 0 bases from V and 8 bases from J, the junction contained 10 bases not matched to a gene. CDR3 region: CASSVVPLAGGSDEQFF. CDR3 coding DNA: TGTGCCAGCAGCGTAGTCCCCCTAGCGGGAGGAAGCGATGAGCAGTTCTTC.

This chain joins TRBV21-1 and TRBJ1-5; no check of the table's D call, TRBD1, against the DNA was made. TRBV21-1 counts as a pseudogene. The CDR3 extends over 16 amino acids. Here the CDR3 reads CASSSRGGLSNQPQHF. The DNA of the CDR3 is TGTGCCAGCAGCTCTCGTGGGGGCCTTAGCAATCAGCCCCAGCATTTT.

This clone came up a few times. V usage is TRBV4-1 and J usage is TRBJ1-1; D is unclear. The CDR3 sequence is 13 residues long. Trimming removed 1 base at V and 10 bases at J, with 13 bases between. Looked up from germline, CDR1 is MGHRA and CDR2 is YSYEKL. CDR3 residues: CASSQALTRAAFF. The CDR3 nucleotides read TGCGCCAGCAGCCAAGCTTTAACCCGGGCAGCTTTCTTT.

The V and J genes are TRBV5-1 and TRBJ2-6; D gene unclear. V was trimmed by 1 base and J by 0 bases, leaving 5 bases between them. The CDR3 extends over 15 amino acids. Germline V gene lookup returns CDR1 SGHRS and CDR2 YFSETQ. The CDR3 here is CASSLPDSGANVLTF. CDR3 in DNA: TGCGCCAGCAGCTTGCCGGACTCTGGGGCCAACGTCCTGACTTTC.